This is a list of T cell receptor beta chains from one sample in a study of blood T cells in healthy people across ages. TCRdb used MiXCR to reprocess the 5' RACE reads, holding one entry per CDR3 protein. This sample has over 600,000 distinct CDR3 sequences; approximately 60% occur once, and the top ten carry roughly 26%. The sequenced sample consisted of blood. The receptor set was obtained from a man aged 35 to 55 in good health. The conserved cysteine and the conserved F or W are not part of the CDR3 here. Fields, in order: CDR3 protein, V gene, D gene. The D gene is left open where the match is weak.

CDR3: ASSLFRLAEKETQY
V: TRBV7-3
D: TRBD2

CDR3: ASSQGRFNEQY
V: TRBV3-1
D: .

CDR3: AIGQGLDYGYT
V: TRBV6-6
D: TRBD1

CDR3: SVEDRGLALNEQF
V: TRBV29-1
D: TRBD2

CDR3: ASSPPSRGTDTQY
V: TRBV5-1
D: .

CDR3: SASLPSGMRNTEAF
V: TRBV20-1
D: .

CDR3: ASMSGRASYEQY
V: TRBV28
D: TRBD2

CDR3: ASSFWSGEAF
V: TRBV25-1
D: .

CDR3: ASSLEFYGTGRRNTIY
V: TRBV7-2
D: TRBD1

CDR3: ASSSYNYGYT
V: TRBV28
D: .

CDR3: ASSPPWTSGRETQY
V: TRBV12-3/TRBV12-4
D: TRBD2

CDR3: ASGLGEDQQF
V: TRBV12-5
D: .

CDR3: ASSPWFAGAYNEQF
V: TRBV11-2
D: TRBD2

CDR3: SVDLVSYINEQF
V: TRBV29-1
D: .

CDR3: ASSLRGLGDPEAF
V: TRBV28
D: .

CDR3: SATGLGEKLF
V: TRBV20-1
D: .

CDR3: SAHLGSNQPQH
V: TRBV20-1
D: .

CDR3: ASSFNQEPQY
V: TRBV7-2
D: .

CDR3: ASSGWRKTYEQY
V: TRBV2
D: .

CDR3: SARDLGGDNQPQH
V: TRBV20-1
D: .

CDR3: SARDLDRAAVQPQH
V: TRBV20-1
D: .

CDR3: ATSDSARATGTQY
V: TRBV24-1
D: .

CDR3: ASSQDGGQGESPLH
V: TRBV3-1
D: TRBD1

CDR3: ASSQKTSGRGRDIQY
V: TRBV7-2
D: TRBD2

CDR3: ASSRGINGGQGGETQY
V: TRBV5-4
D: TRBD1

CDR3: ASSLGSAGATYEQY
V: TRBV5-1
D: .

CDR3: ASSLSGGRQGWEQF
V: TRBV7-2
D: .

CDR3: ASSYSVGPDEKLF
V: TRBV6-5
D: .

CDR3: AISESEQGMAGYT
V: TRBV10-3
D: .

CDR3: ASSAPLRGGSYNEQF
V: TRBV7-2
D: .

CDR3: SVSTSGYYEQY
V: TRBV29-1
D: TRBD2

CDR3: ASSVDGGPEETQY
V: TRBV9
D: .

CDR3: ATQAGDTQY
V: TRBV5-1
D: .

CDR3: ATSDLGLSGFPYEQY
V: TRBV24-1
D: .

CDR3: ASSLFPSEQY
V: TRBV7-9
D: .

CDR3: ASSVGYSNQPQH
V: TRBV12-3/TRBV12-4
D: .

CDR3: SARNALGLADTGELF
V: TRBV20-1
D: TRBD2

CDR3: SVAFLVNTGELF
V: TRBV29-1
D: .

CDR3: ASSQGLAGLSSYNEQF
V: TRBV14
D: TRBD2

CDR3: ATSGQDLFYGYT
V: TRBV15
D: .

CDR3: ASELLGVKNNEQF
V: TRBV25-1
D: .

CDR3: ASSPLERGTSKNIQY
V: TRBV13
D: TRBD2

CDR3: ASSRDRGPQETQY
V: TRBV2
D: TRBD1

CDR3: ASSQGLDRVVQF
V: TRBV4-2
D: TRBD1

CDR3: ASTSDSGSPLH
V: TRBV28
D: .

CDR3: ASAGTSVNEQF
V: TRBV5-1
D: TRBD2

CDR3: ASSLGQLTYEQY
V: TRBV5-5
D: .

CDR3: ASSQDFNSEKQY
V: TRBV4-2
D: .

CDR3: ASSKPGLAGGDTQY
V: TRBV6-2/TRBV6-3
D: TRBD2

CDR3: ASSQTSLSYNEQF
V: TRBV4-3
D: TRBD2